This T cell receptor (beta chain) derives from a study of T cell responses to AZD1222 COVID-19 vaccine. With 3 bases removed from V and 1 base from J, the gap between germline ends came to 13 bases. From germline, CDR1 is SGDLS and CDR2 YYNGEE. The CDR3 totals 15 residues. The protocol was immunoSEQ multiplex PCR, while the TCRdb copy is restricted to in-frame clones and leaves out a portion. The profile shows roughly 82,000 clones, roughly 81% of them singletons. The material was peripheral blood, obtained on day 0 of AZD1222 vaccination. This sequence joins TRBV9 and TRBJ2-5; D is perhaps TRBD1 (6 bases). This clonotype was obtained from an adult in good health. Here the CDR3 reads CASSAPGQIQETQYF. The CDR3 DNA reads as TGTGCCAGCAGCGCCCCGGGACAAATCCAAGAGACCCAGTACTTC.